What follows are 30 T cell receptor beta chains derived from one specimen sequenced in a study of early T cells in non-severe SARS-CoV-2 infection. TCRdb processed the 5' RACE reads anew with MiXCR; each CDR3 protein has one entry. The sample carries about 30,000 distinct CDR3 sequences, 5.5% to 6% recorded once. The sequencing input was whole blood. The source of these receptors is an adult who was a healthcare worker with PCR-confirmed SARS-CoV-2 infection or an uninfected control (not recorded which).

The table lists this clonotype with many counts. The genes are TRBV12-3 or TRBV12-4 and TRBJ1-6; no reliable D call. Trimming cost V 4 bases and J 10 bases, with 8 bases left between them. The CDR3 is 12 residues long. CDR3 amino acids: CASSSPSSPLHF. CDR3 nucleotide sequence: TGTGCCAGCAGTTCCCCCAGCTCACCCCTCCACTTT.

There are a few counts of this clonotype. The chain combines TRBV7-2 with TRBJ2-1, with 12 bases identical to TRBD2. Germline V lookup: CDR1 SGHTA, CDR2 FQGNSA. V lost 2 bases, J lost 8 bases, and 4 bases stayed unmatched. The CDR3 loop spans 15 amino acids. The CDR3 spells CASSLLAGGPDEQFF. As DNA, the CDR3 is TGTGCCAGCAGCTTACTAGCGGGGGGGCCGGATGAGCAGTTCTTC.

This clonotype has ten or more counts. The V call is TRBV6-2 or TRBV6-3, the J call TRBJ1-5; 12 bases are a match to TRBD1. This CDR3 is built from 15 residues. The germline V gene encodes CDR1 MNHEY and CDR2 SVGEGT. V shed 5 bases, J shed 7 bases, and the junction held 6 bases outside the gene matches. Here the CDR3 DNA reads TGTGCCAGCAGTACGGGACAGGGGGCTCGGCAGCCCCAGCATTTT. This sequence encodes CASSTGQGARQPQHF.

A few counts support this clonotype. The V and J genes are TRBV20-1 and TRBJ1-5, with 8 bases fitting TRBD1. Per the germline V gene, CDR1 is DFQATT and CDR2 is SNEGSKA (reference sequence). This CDR3 is built from 14 residues. J gave up 6 bases and V 6 bases, and 10 bases lay outside the gene matches. The CDR3 nucleotides read TGCAGTGCCCCACCCCCCGGGACAGGTCAGCCCCAGCATTTT. Amino acids: CSAPPPGTGQPQHF.

This clonotype was recorded a few times. The rearrangement joins TRBV9 to TRBJ1-1, with D uncertain. V shed 0 bases and J shed 5 bases, with 8 bases lying between them. The CDR3 length is 13 residues. The germline gives CDR1 SGDLS, CDR2 YYNGEE. The CDR3 nucleotides read TGTGCCAGCAGCGTAGGGAGAGTGACTGAAGCTTTCTTT. It yields the protein CASSVGRVTEAFF.

The genes are TRBV18 and TRBJ2-7, with a tentative D call TRBD2 (5 bases). This CDR3 spans 15 amino acids. Germline CDR1 and CDR2: KGHSH and LQKENI. The germline V and J ends were trimmed by 6 bases and 2 bases, with 17 bases remaining between them. The CDR3 is CASSLVRDGTYEQYF. The CDR3 nucleotides read TGTGCCAGCTCCTTGGTGCGCGACGGGACCTACGAGCAGTACTTC.

This clonotype was counted at least ten times. The V gene is TRBV4-2, the J gene TRBJ2-7, with D perhaps TRBD1 (7 bases). CDR3 length: 14 amino acids. The V gene's germline CDR1 is LGHNA and CDR2 YNFKEQ. The V gene lost 0 bases and the J gene lost 2 bases, with 8 bases spanning the gap. The CDR3 reads CASSQDRGAYEQYF. The DNA of the CDR3 is TGTGCCAGCAGCCAAGACAGGGGGGCCTACGAGCAGTACTTC.

As for this clonotype: Just one base apart from a much larger clone, this may be a read error. V gene TRBV7-2 combines with J gene TRBJ2-3; 11 bases are shared with TRBD2. This CDR3 is built from 15 residues. The V and J ends lost 5 bases and 1 base, in that order; junction bases with no gene match: 2. Germline V gene lookup returns CDR1 SGHTA and CDR2 FQGNSA. The CDR3 bases are TGTGCCAGCAGCCAGACTAGCGGGGGCACAGATACGCAGTATTTT. Protein product: CASSQTSGGTDTQYF.

The chain couples TRBV29-1 to TRBJ2-5, with D uncertain. The CDR3 is 10 residues long. Germline V gene data show CDR1 as SQVTM and CDR2 as ANQGSEA. Trimming stripped 7 bases from V and 2 bases from J, with 5 bases between. Here the CDR3 DNA reads TGCAGCGGGAGACAAGAGACCCAGTACTTC. Protein product: CSGRQETQYF.

This clonotype was counted a single time. A read error may be the cause here, since a much bigger clone is one base away. V gene TRBV2 combines with J gene TRBJ2-3, with 9 nucleotides matching TRBD1. The germline gives CDR1 SNHLY, CDR2 FYNNEI. The CDR3 has 14 residues. Trimming at V came to 8 bases and at J to 6 bases, leaving 9 bases not matched to a gene. CDR3 loop: CASVGTGLPDTQYF. CDR3 coding DNA: TGTGCCAGCGTTGGGACAGGGCTTCCTGATACGCAGTATTTT.

This clonotype appeared many times. The chain recombines TRBV12-3 or TRBV12-4 with TRBJ2-1, with D perhaps assigned TRBD1 or TRBD2 (5 bases each). V was shortened by 5 bases and J by 4 bases, with 9 bases between the two germline ends. This CDR3 has 13 residues. Written as DNA, the CDR3 is TGTGCCAGCAGTCCCGGGGCTTACAATGAGCAGTTCTTC. It yields the protein CASSPGAYNEQFF.

This clonotype was counted many times. The chain uses TRBV18 and TRBJ2-1, with 7 positions matching TRBD1. CDR1 is KGHSH and CDR2 is LQKENI in the germline V gene. The CDR3 contains 15 residues. V lost 3 bases to trimming and J lost 5 bases; unmatched junction nucleotides: 7. The CDR3 loop reads CASSPYTGDDNEQFF. CDR3 nucleotide sequence: TGTGCCAGCTCACCTTACACAGGGGATGACAATGAGCAGTTCTTC. Complete variable domain (other parts from reference TRBV18 and TRBJ2-1): NAGVMQNPRHLVRRRGQEARLRCSPMKGHSHVYWYRQLPEEGLKFMVYLQKENIIDESGMPKERFSAEFPKEGPSILRIQQVVRGDSAAYFCASSPYTGDDNEQFFGPGTRLTVL.

V and J are TRBV6-2 or TRBV6-3 and TRBJ2-1, with D perhaps matching TRBD1 (6 bases). V was pared by 2 bases and J by 0 bases, with 11 bases between. Germline CDR1 MNHEY, CDR2 SVGEGT. The CDR3 runs to 16 residues. This CDR3 reads CASSYLTGISYNEQFF. CDR3 in DNA: TGTGCCAGCAGTTACCTAACAGGGATCTCCTACAATGAGCAGTTCTTC.

This clonotype was recorded many times. This chain joins TRBV11-3 and TRBJ2-7; D remains ambiguous. Germline CDR1 reads SGHNT; CDR2 reads YENEEA. The CDR3 runs 11 residues. Trimming shortened V by 4 bases and J by 6 bases, and 7 bases separated the two germline ends. The CDR3 protein is CASSSRGEQYF. The CDR3 DNA reads TGTGCCAGCAGCTCTCGAGGCGAGCAGTACTTC.

Many counts were recorded for this clonotype. V is TRBV7-9 and J is TRBJ2-5; D gene ambiguous. Germline V gene sequence: CDR1 SEHNR, CDR2 FQNEAQ (reference sequence). The CDR3 extends over 13 amino acids. The V gene lost 0 bases and the J gene lost 5 bases, with 7 bases spanning the gap. As DNA, the CDR3 is TGTGCCAGCAGCTTAGCGGTGGAGGAGACCCAGTACTTC. Residues: CASSLAVEETQYF.

This clonotype was counted ten times or more. The chain links TRBV20-1 to TRBJ2-7, with D hard to call. In germline, CDR1 is DFQATT, CDR2 SNEGSKA (reference sequence). Trimming pared 1 base from V and 3 bases from J, leaving 10 bases between. The CDR3 runs 13 residues. CDR3 sequence reads: CSARGARHYEQYF. In DNA, the CDR3 is TGCAGTGCTAGAGGGGCGCGCCACTACGAGCAGTACTTC.

This clonotype was seen many times. This chain connects TRBV20-1 to TRBJ2-7, with D tentatively TRBD2 (5 bases). Germline CDR1 is DFQATT and CDR2 is SNEGSKA (reference sequence). CDR3 length equals 14 residues. With 0 bases removed from V and 6 bases from J, the gap between germline ends came to 15 bases. The CDR3 nucleotides are TGCAGTGCTAGAGACCGCGTAGATCGGGGCGAGCAGTACTTC. This encodes CSARDRVDRGEQYF.

This clonotype was found many times. The chain uses TRBV5-4 and TRBJ2-3; D gene unclear. Per germline, CDR1 SGHNT and CDR2 YYREEE (reference sequence). This CDR3 is 16 amino acids long. The V end lost 0 bases, the J end lost 2 bases, and 13 bases lay between the germline ends. The CDR3 reads CASSLALARATDTQYF. The CDR3 DNA reads as TGTGCCAGCAGCTTGGCATTAGCTCGGGCCACAGATACGCAGTATTTT. Full variable domain (rest looked up from reference TRBV5-4 and TRBJ2-3): ETGVTQSPTHLIKTRGQQVTLRCSSQSGHNTVSWYQQALGQGPQFIFQYYREEENGRGNFPPRFSGLQFPNYSSELNVNALELDDSALYLCASSLALARATDTQYFGPGTRLTVL.

The table lists this clonotype with many counts. The chain has TRBV18 and TRBJ2-5; tentative D call: TRBD2 (6 bases). Germline CDR1 reads KGHSH; CDR2 reads LQKENI. The CDR3 contains 15 residues. The germline V and J ends were trimmed by 3 bases and 1 base, with 12 bases remaining between them. DNA for the CDR3: TGTGCCAGCTCACCTCTCCCCGGGGGCCAAGAGACCCAGTACTTC. Its protein is CASSPLPGGQETQYF.

This clonotype was recorded many times. The rearrangement links TRBV14 to TRBJ1-1; 9 positions agree with TRBD1. The CDR3 is 13 amino acids. Germline-derived CDR1 and CDR2 are SGHDN and FVKESK. J was trimmed by 3 bases and V by 4 bases; bases with no gene match: 0. CDR3 region: CASSRQGDTEAFF. The CDR3 region has the DNA TGTGCCAGCAGCCGACAGGGGGACACTGAAGCTTTCTTT.

Details on this clonotype: A read error is possible here, since a much larger clone lies one base away. This sequence joins TRBV6-6 and TRBJ2-7; D gene unclear. With 9 bases removed from V and 2 bases from J, the gap between germline ends came to 11 bases. The germline gives CDR1 MNHNY, CDR2 SVGAGI (reference sequence). This CDR3 has 12 amino acids. CDR3 sequence (DNA): TGTGCCAGGAGTCCTATGCCCTACGAGCAGTACTTC. Protein product: CARSPMPYEQYF.

The chain has TRBV20-1 and TRBJ1-6; D is perhaps TRBD1 (6 bases). CDR1 is DFQATT and CDR2 is SNEGSKA in the germline V gene (reference sequence). This CDR3 region has 16 residues. V lost 0 bases and J lost 7, with 16 bases in between. The CDR3 spells CSARDIQQGQNSPLHF. The CDR3 region has the DNA TGCAGTGCTAGAGATATCCAACAGGGCCAGAATTCACCCCTCCACTTT.

This clonotype was picked up many times. DNA of the CDR3: TGTGCCAGCAGCCCCAAGTTAGTCATGCGGGATACGCAGTATTTT. Translation: CASSPKLVMRDTQYF. The gene calls are TRBV7-9 and TRBJ2-3; no clear D gene. The germline V gene has CDR1 SEHNR and CDR2 FQNEAQ (reference sequence). Trimming pared 5 bases from V and 6 bases from J, leaving 18 bases between. This CDR3 is 15 amino acids long. Based on the CDR3 plus reference TRBV7-9 and TRBJ2-3, the full variable domain is DTGVSQNPRHKITKRGQNVTFRCDPISEHNRLYWYRQTLGQGPEFLTYFQNEAQLEKSRLLSDRFSAERPKGSFSTLEIQRTEQGDSAMYLCASSPKLVMRDTQYFGPGTRLTVL.

This clonotype was detected ten times or more. This chain connects TRBV29-1 to TRBJ1-1; TRBD1 is a possible D gene (6 bases). Trimming took off 7 bases at V and 1 base at J, with 13 bases between the two ends. This CDR3 region has 13 residues. Per the germline V gene, CDR1 is SQVTM and CDR2 is ANQGSEA. Here the CDR3 reads CSAEGTPNTEAFF. In nucleotides, the CDR3 is TGCAGCGCTGAGGGGACACCGAACACTGAAGCTTTCTTT.

The gene calls are TRBV27 and TRBJ1-4, with TRBD1 as a possible D gene (6 bases). The CDR3 is made up of 16 amino acids. V was clipped by 5 bases and J by 4 bases, with 17 bases between them. Germline V gene sequence: CDR1 MNHEY, CDR2 SMNVEV (reference sequence). The CDR3 bases are TGTGCCAGCAGTCTGGACAGTCTTGGGCGTAATGAAAAACTGTTTTTT. Residues: CASSLDSLGRNEKLFF.

This clonotype has a count of ten or more. The CDR3 sequence is CASSHRSGANVLTF. In DNA, the CDR3 is TGTGCCAGCAGCCACCGCTCTGGGGCCAACGTCCTGACTTTC. The chain has TRBV4-2 and TRBJ2-6; D is undetermined. Trimming cost V 3 bases and J 0 bases, with 3 bases left between them. The germline V gene encodes CDR1 LGHNA and CDR2 YNFKEQ. This CDR3 has 14 residues.

In this sample, this clonotype turned up many times. The chain combines TRBV9 with TRBJ2-2, with 10 positions matching TRBD2. Germline lookup yields CDR1 SGDLS and CDR2 YYNGEE. The V gene end was trimmed by 3 bases and the J gene end by 7 bases; junction bases not matched to a gene: 3. The CDR3 covers 14 residues. CDR3 amino acids: CASSDGLAVGELFF. CDR3 bases: TGTGCCAGCAGCGACGGACTAGCGGTCGGGGAGCTGTTTTTT.

This clonotype has at least ten counts. V is TRBV12-3 or TRBV12-4 and J is TRBJ2-2; D may be TRBD2 (5 bases). This CDR3 has 16 amino acids. Trimming cost V 1 base and J 0 bases, with 9 bases left between them. CDR3 loop: CASSLGGGANTGELFF. The CDR3 DNA follows: TGTGCCAGCAGTTTAGGAGGAGGAGCGAACACCGGGGAGCTGTTTTTT.

This clonotype was picked up many times. The V call is TRBV6-4, the J call TRBJ2-7; D remains unclear. This CDR3 is 12 amino acids long. The V end was cut by 5 bases, the J end by 5 bases, with 10 bases between. The germline gives CDR1 MRHNA, CDR2 SNTAGT. DNA of the CDR3: TGTGCCAGCAGTCCAAGGATCCACGAGCAGTACTTC. It codes for CASSPRIHEQYF.

Here the CDR3 DNA reads TGTGCCAGCAGTGATCAGGTTATTAACTATGGCTACACCTTC. Residues: CASSDQVINYGYTF. The chain uses TRBV6-1 and TRBJ1-2; no reliable D call. The CDR3 is 14 residues long. Germline V gene lookup returns CDR1 MNHNS and CDR2 SASEGT. V was pared by 3 bases and J by 1 base, with 9 bases between.